These T cell receptor beta chains were read from a single sample in a study of blood T cell repertoires in COVID-19. This table comes from immunoSEQ multiplex PCR, and its TCRdb copy is limited to in-frame clones, with some not included. Of 240,000 or so clones in the sample, roughly 80% are singletons; the top ten hold less than 4%. Specimen: peripheral blood. These receptors came from a young woman with acute or convalescent COVID-19. The CDR3 runs from the conserved cysteine through the conserved F or W. D genes are given only for firm matches. Clone sizes are given selectively: once, few, many, or a class where the clone is expanded.

clone_size	v_call	d_call	j_call	cdr3_nt	cdr3_aa
.	TRBV3-1/TRBV3-2	.	TRBJ2-3	TGTGCCAGCAGCCTGGCTAGCACAGATACGCAGTATTTT	CASSLASTDTQYF
.	TRBV7-2	.	TRBJ1-2	TGTGCCAGCAGCTTAGCCAACAGGCTACTGTATGGCTACACCTTC	CASSLANRLLYGYTF
.	TRBV7-9	TRBD2	TRBJ2-3	TGTGCCAGCAGCTTAGTACTAGCGGGCACAGATACGCAGTATTTT	CASSLVLAGTDTQYF
.	TRBV6-2/TRBV6-3	.	TRBJ1-2	TGTGCCAGCAGTCCCCCGGGAGGGTACTATGGCTACACCTTC	CASSPPGGYYGYTF
.	TRBV27	.	TRBJ1-4	TGTGCCAGCAGTCCGGGGGTCGGTTTTGAAAAACTGTTTTTT	CASSPGVGFEKLFF
.	TRBV9	.	TRBJ2-3	TGTGCCAGCAGCGCTAGCACAGATACGCAGTATTTT	CASSASTDTQYF
few	TRBV27	TRBD2	TRBJ2-1	TGTGCCAGCAGTCTTCCCGGGACTACCGACAATGAGCAGTTCTTC	CASSLPGTTDNEQFF
.	TRBV3-1/TRBV3-2	TRBD2	TRBJ2-1	TGTGCCAGCAGCCCCCCGGTCGGGAGGGCCGGATTAGAGCAGTTCTTC	CASSPPVGRAGLEQFF
.	TRBV12-3/TRBV12-4	TRBD1	TRBJ1-6	TGTGCCAACAAGACAGGGGAGTATTCACCCCTCCACTTT	CANKTGEYSPLHF
.	TRBV5-5	.	TRBJ1-2	TGTGCCAGCAGCGTCGAGAACTATGGCTACACCTTC	CASSVENYGYTF
once	TRBV7-2	TRBD2	TRBJ2-1	TGTGCCAGCAGCGGGACTAGCGGGGTCTACAATGAGCAGTTCTTC	CASSGTSGVYNEQFF
.	TRBV27	.	TRBJ2-7	TGTGCCAGCAGTTTATCGAGTCCCGGGAGCTCCTACGAGCAGTACTTC	CASSLSSPGSSYEQYF
.	TRBV9	.	TRBJ1-4	TGTGCCAGCAGCGTAGATCCGGGCGGGGGGCGAGAAAAACTGTTTTTT	CASSVDPGGGREKLFF
.	TRBV3-1/TRBV3-2	TRBD1	TRBJ1-5	TGTGCCAGCAGCCACAAACAGGGGGGTAATCAGCCCCAGCATTTT	CASSHKQGGNQPQHF
.	TRBV6-2/TRBV6-3	TRBD2	TRBJ2-4	TGTGCCAGCAGCTCTGGACTAGCTTTAAATCTGAACGCCAAAAACATTCAGTACTTC	CASSSGLALNLNAKNIQYF
.	TRBV19	.	TRBJ1-6	TGTGCCAGTAGTATAAAGTTAGCCGGGAATAATTCACCCCTCCACTTT	CASSIKLAGNNSPLHF
once	TRBV19	TRBD1	TRBJ2-7	TGTGCCAGTAGTAAGAGATCCGGGACAGGCGGTTACGAGCAGTACTTC	CASSKRSGTGGYEQYF
.	TRBV19	TRBD1	TRBJ1-2	TGTGCCAGTAGTATGGATCGGGGGACAGCCTATGGCTACACCTTC	CASSMDRGTAYGYTF
.	TRBV10-2	.	TRBJ1-4	TGCGCCAGCAGCCAACAAGGAGCTAATGAAAAACTGTTTTTT	CASSQQGANEKLFF
.	TRBV28	TRBD1	TRBJ2-7	TGTGCCAGCAGAACAGGGGAGAGGTCCTACGAGCAGTACTTC	CASRTGERSYEQYF
.	TRBV24-1	.	TRBJ2-3	TGTGCCACCAGTGAAGGAGGGGAAATTGGGGATACGCAGTATTTT	CATSEGGEIGDTQYF
.	TRBV7-9	TRBD2	TRBJ2-1	TGTGCCAGCAGCCATAGACTAGCGGGAGGCAATGAGCAGTTCTTC	CASSHRLAGGNEQFF
.	TRBV7-2	.	TRBJ2-2	TGTGCCAGCAGCTTCCATAACACCGGGGAGCTGTTTTTT	CASSFHNTGELFF
.	TRBV7-2	TRBD2	TRBJ2-7	TGTGCCAGCAGCCAGGGACTAGCGGGAGTGGGGTACGAGCAGTACTTC	CASSQGLAGVGYEQYF
.	TRBV4-3	TRBD2	TRBJ2-1	TGCGCCAGCAGCCAACTACTAGCGGTCTCCTACAATGAGCAGTTCTTC	CASSQLLAVSYNEQFF
.	TRBV19	TRBD1	TRBJ1-1	TGTGCCAGTAGCAGGCAGGGGGCGAGCACTGAAGCTTTCTTT	CASSRQGASTEAFF
.	TRBV23-1	TRBD2	TRBJ2-3	TGCGCCAGCAGTCAATCGGCAGGGACTAGCACAAGCCCCCCCACAGATACGCAGTATTTT	CASSQSAGTSTSPPTDTQYF
.	TRBV6-6	TRBD2	TRBJ2-7	TGTGCCAGCAGACAAAGACTAGCGGGAGTTTACGAGCAGTACTTC	CASRQRLAGVYEQYF
.	TRBV11-3	.	TRBJ2-7	TGTGCCAGCAGCCCGAATGGGCAGGCTCCCTACGAGCAGTACTTC	CASSPNGQAPYEQYF
.	TRBV5-4	.	TRBJ1-4	TGTGCCAGACCCCCTGGGAGGGTTAATGAAAAACTGTTTTTT	CARPPGRVNEKLFF
.	TRBV5-5	TRBD2	TRBJ2-1	TGTGCCAGCAGCTTGAACGCAGGAGGGAGGGCCGTCAATGAGCAGTTCTTC	CASSLNAGGRAVNEQFF
.	TRBV6-1	.	TRBJ1-2	TGTGCCAGCAGTGAAACAGCTAACTATGGCTACACCTTC	CASSETANYGYTF
.	TRBV5-1	TRBD2	TRBJ2-4	TGCGCCAGCAGCACTGTAGCGGGAGGCTACAAGTCAGCCAAAAACATTCAGTACTTC	CASSTVAGGYKSAKNIQYF
.	TRBV18	TRBD1	TRBJ1-2	TGTGCCAGCTCACAGGACAGGGCCTATGGCTACACCTTC	CASSQDRAYGYTF
.	TRBV7-2	TRBD1	TRBJ1-5	TGTGCCAGCAGCCCCTTTAGGGGGCTGGGTCAGCCCCAGCATTTT	CASSPFRGLGQPQHF
.	TRBV6-6	TRBD1	TRBJ1-3	TGTGCCAGCACCGGACAGGGTTCTTCGCGGGGAAACACCATATATTTT	CASTGQGSSRGNTIYF
few	TRBV7-8	TRBD1	TRBJ1-2	TGTGCCAGCAGCCTGACAGGGGCTAACTATGGCTACACCTTC	CASSLTGANYGYTF
.	TRBV28	TRBD1	TRBJ1-4	TGTGCCAGCAGTTTAAGGGGGCCGGTTGAAAAACTGTTTTTT	CASSLRGPVEKLFF
.	TRBV20-1	.	TRBJ2-1	TGCAGTGCCACTCCTTACAATGAGCAGTTCTTC	CSATPYNEQFF
.	TRBV14	TRBD2	TRBJ2-1	TGTGCCAGCAGCCCTCTCCTAGCGGCCACTTACAATGAGCAGTTCTTC	CASSPLLAATYNEQFF
.	TRBV7-2	TRBD2	TRBJ2-1	TGTGCCAGCAGCTTAGTCCCTAGCGGGAGGGGATACAATGAGCAGTTCTTC	CASSLVPSGRGYNEQFF
.	TRBV7-2	.	TRBJ2-1	TGTGCCAGCAGCTTACGAGCTTCCCACAATGAGCAGTTCTTC	CASSLRASHNEQFF
.	TRBV18	.	TRBJ1-1	TGTGCCAGCTCACCGGCAGGGAACACTGAAGCTTTCTTT	CASSPAGNTEAFF
.	TRBV6-5	TRBD2	TRBJ2-7	TGTGCCAGCGCCAAAGGGGCTAGCGGGTCCTACGAGCAGTACTTC	CASAKGASGSYEQYF
few	TRBV27	TRBD1	TRBJ1-5	TGTGCCAGCAGGAGGAAAGGGACAGGAGGCGTTCAGCCCCAGCATTTT	CASRRKGTGGVQPQHF
.	TRBV5-5	.	TRBJ1-5	TGTGCCAGCAGCCTGCAATTAGAAGTGAATCAGCCCCAGCATTTT	CASSLQLEVNQPQHF
.	TRBV19	TRBD1	TRBJ2-2	TGTGCCAGTAGCTTCCCTGGGGGACAGGCGACCGGGGAGCTGTTTTTT	CASSFPGGQATGELFF
.	TRBV18	TRBD2	TRBJ2-2	TGTGCCAGCTCACCACCAACTAGCGGAGGGACCGGGGAGCTGTTTTTT	CASSPPTSGGTGELFF
.	TRBV28	TRBD1	TRBJ1-5	TGTGCCAGCAGCCCTATGGGACAGGGGAATCAGCCCCAGCATTTT	CASSPMGQGNQPQHF
.	TRBV20-1	.	TRBJ2-5	TGCAGTGCTAGTGGGAGCGGGTGGTACCAAGAGACCCAGTACTTC	CSASGSGWYQETQYF
.	TRBV7-6	.	TRBJ1-2	TGTGCCAGCAGCCTCATACCGGGAGACACGAATGGCTACACCTTC	CASSLIPGDTNGYTF
.	TRBV5-1	TRBD2	TRBJ2-1	TGCGCCAGCAGCTTGGGTGGACTAGCGGGAGACAATGAGCAGTTCTTC	CASSLGGLAGDNEQFF
.	TRBV5-5	.	TRBJ2-7	TGTGCCAGCAGCTTGTCAGGTTACGAGCAGTACTTC	CASSLSGYEQYF
.	TRBV30	TRBD2	TRBJ2-7	TGTGCCTGGACCCCGGGACTAGCGGACTACGAGCAGTACTTC	CAWTPGLADYEQYF
.	TRBV7-9	.	TRBJ1-1	TGTGCCAGCAGCCCTACCCATCTTAACACTGAAGCTTTCTTT	CASSPTHLNTEAFF
once	TRBV5-4	.	TRBJ1-1	TGTGCCAGCAGCACAGGGACACCCGAAAGGAAAGCTTTCTTT	CASSTGTPERKAFF
.	TRBV7-8	TRBD2	TRBJ2-7	TGTGCCAGCAGCTTAGGGGTTCGCGGGAGGGCTCCCTACGAGCAGTACTTC	CASSLGVRGRAPYEQYF